A single TCR beta chain is shown here with its context. TCRdb's copy holds only in-frame clones and misses some; the assay was immunoSEQ multiplex PCR. The sample carries about 34,000 clones, roughly 87% recorded once. These data come from a study of blood T cell repertoires in COVID-19. About the research overall: Whether acute or convalescent, the COVID-19 samples came from the United States, Italy and Spain. Sources were T cells, B-cell-depleted T cells, or PBMCs; the material itself was cDNA or gDNA.

The V and J ends lost 5 bases and 4 bases respectively, with 20 bases between them. In germline, CDR1 is SGHTA, CDR2 FQGTGA. The CDR3 has 16 residues. Sample: peripheral blood. The source of this sequence is a woman aged 60-75 years with active COVID-19. This chain links TRBV7-3 with TRBJ2-5, with a possible D match to TRBD1 (6 bases). The chain's CDR3 is CASSRSQGYVSETQYF. The CDR3 region has the DNA TGTGCCAGCAGCCGCTCACAGGGATACGTATCAGAGACCCAGTACTTC.